The 15 T cell receptor beta chains listed next were all sequenced from one sample in a study of T cell responses to AZD1222 COVID-19 vaccine. Profiling relied on immunoSEQ multiplex PCR, and the TCRdb table lists in-frame clones only, not all of them. The sample includes 100,000 to 150,000 clones, 89% of them seen just once. The sequencing here drew on peripheral blood, taken on day 0 of AZD1222 vaccination. These receptors all come from an adult in good health.

The rearrangement links TRBV27 to TRBJ2-3; 7 nucleotides agree with TRBD2. This CDR3 spans 16 amino acids. The junction had 15 bases not matched to a gene; V was cut back by 8 bases and J by 4 bases. Germline values: CDR1 MNHEY, CDR2 SMNVEV (reference sequence). The CDR3 DNA reads TGTGCCAGCGACGAGTTTGGTAGCGCGGGGGCAGATACGCAGTATTTT. This codes for CASDEFGSAGADTQYF.

The chain employs TRBV7-6 and TRBJ1-1; D is perhaps TRBD1 (5 bases). The CDR3 runs to 16 residues. Germline CDR1 SGHVS, CDR2 FNYEAQ. Trimming stripped 4 bases from V and 3 bases from J, with 18 bases between. For the CDR3, the DNA is TGTGCCAGCAGCTCGGCCGGGGGATGGACTGACACTGAAGCTTTCTTT. Protein sequence: CASSSAGGWTDTEAFF.

The chain uses TRBV11-3 and TRBJ2-7; 11 bases map to TRBD2. Germline loops: CDR1 SGHNT, CDR2 YENEEA. There are 16 residues in the CDR3. The V segment lost 5 bases and the J segment 7 bases; nucleotides outside the gene matches: 13. This CDR3 reads CASSPHSGLAVLEQYF. The CDR3 DNA reads as TGTGCCAGCAGCCCCCACTCGGGACTAGCGGTACTGGAGCAGTACTTC.

CDR3 DNA sequence: TGTGCCAGCAGCCTCACGACAGGAAACACCATATATTTT. As protein: CASSLTTGNTIYF. V usage is TRBV12-3 or TRBV12-4 and J usage is TRBJ1-3; D gene unclear. CDR3 length: 13 residues. V was trimmed by 6 bases and J by 4 bases, leaving 10 bases between them.

The rearrangement uses TRBV13 and TRBJ2-1; D is uncertain. Germline V gene sequence: CDR1 PRHDT, CDR2 FYEKMQ (reference sequence). Trimming shortened V by 4 bases and J by 3 bases, and 7 bases separated the two germline ends. The CDR3 loop spans 13 amino acids. CDR3 sequence (DNA): TGTGCCAGCAGCTCTCACTTCTACAATGAGCAGTTCTTC. Protein product: CASSSHFYNEQFF. The full variable domain, with the rest looked up from reference TRBV13 and TRBJ2-1, is AAGVIQSPRHLIKEKRETATLKCYPIPRHDTVYWYQQGPGQDPQFLISFYEKMQSDKGSIPDRFSAQQFSDYHSELNMSSLELGDSALYFCASSSHFYNEQFFGPGTRLTVL.

The V and J genes are TRBV7-3 and TRBJ2-2; tentative D call: TRBD2 (6 bases). The CDR3 loop spans 14 amino acids. The ends were cut back, 2 bases at V and 2 bases at J, with 6 bases in the middle. The germline V gene has CDR1 SGHTA and CDR2 FQGTGA. This chain's CDR3 is CASSLGLNTGELFF. The CDR3, as DNA: TGTGCCAGCAGCTTAGGACTAAACACCGGGGAGCTGTTTTTT.

V and J are TRBV7-9 and TRBJ1-2; TRBD1 might be the D (5 bases). The V and J ends lost 4 bases and 0 bases respectively, with 18 bases between them. The CDR3 consists of 17 residues. Germline V gene sequence: CDR1 SEHNR, CDR2 FQNEAQ (reference sequence). CDR3 nucleotide sequence: TGTGCCAGCAGCTCACAGGTTGGACCGACTTCTAACTATGGCTACACCTTC. Protein sequence: CASSSQVGPTSNYGYTF.

To note about this clone: Other DNA sequences from this sample encode an identical CDR3 as well. This CDR3 is CASSVGQTNYGYTF. The CDR3 DNA reads as TGTGCCAGCAGCGTGGGACAGACGAACTATGGCTACACCTTC. The chain has TRBV9 and TRBJ1-2, with 7 bases that match TRBD1. Losses at the gene ends were 2 bases for V and 2 bases for J; bases not matched to a gene: 3. This CDR3 is 14 amino acids long. Germline assignment: CDR1 SGDLS and CDR2 YYNGEE.

Details on this clone: At one end the junction does not follow the germline gene, possibly because of a read error. J is TRBJ1-4 and V is TRBV18, with D possibly being TRBD1 (6 bases). Germline CDR1 and CDR2: KGHSH and LQKENI. CDR3 length: 15 residues. The CDR3 sequence: CASSPAGHTNEKLFF. The CDR3, as DNA: TGTGCCAGCTCACCCGCGGGACACACTAACGAAAAACTGTTTTTT.

This clone was detected once. This chain joins TRBV7-6 and TRBJ2-2, with 11 positions matching TRBD2. After removal of 4 bases from V and 0 bases from J, the junction contained 4 bases not matched to a gene. Per germline, CDR1 SGHVS and CDR2 FNYEAQ. The CDR3 contains 17 residues. As DNA, the CDR3 is TGTGCCAGCAGCTCTGGACTAGCGGGCTCGAACACCGGGGAGCTGTTTTTT. As protein: CASSSGLAGSNTGELFF.

V and J are TRBV10-3 and TRBJ1-1; D call uncertain. There are 14 residues in the CDR3. Germline assignment: CDR1 ENHRY and CDR2 SYGVKD. V lost 0 bases to trimming and J lost 6 bases, with 11 bases between them. The CDR3 DNA follows: TGTGCCATCAGTGAGTCGGAAGGGTCCGCTGAAGCTTTCTTT. Translated: CAISESEGSAEAFF.

This chain links TRBV5-1 with TRBJ2-3; D gene ambiguous. The CDR3 is 13 amino acids. Germline loops: CDR1 SGHRS, CDR2 YFSETQ. Deletions cut 4 bases from V and 3 bases from J, with 9 bases between. DNA of the CDR3: TGCGCCAGCAGCGAAGAGGTGACAGATACGCAGTATTTT. This encodes CASSEEVTDTQYF. Full variable domain (missing parts from reference TRBV5-1 and TRBJ2-3): KAGVTQTPRYLIKTRGQQVTLSCSPISGHRSVSWYQQTPGQGLQFLFEYFSETQRNKGNFPGRFSGRQFSNSRSEMNVSTLELGDSALYLCASSEEVTDTQYFGPGTRLTVL.

The CDR3 coding sequence is TGCAGCGGAAGAGCGGGGGATTTCTCAAAACTGTTTTTT. This sequence encodes CSGRAGDFSKLFF. This rearrangement joins TRBV29-1 to TRBJ1-4; maybe TRBD1 (5 bases). The CDR3 contains 13 residues. Trimming stripped 7 bases from V and 10 bases from J, with 19 bases between. Germline CDR1 SQVTM, CDR2 ANQGSEA.

This clone was counted a single time. The J gene is TRBJ2-7, the V gene TRBV6-1; 7 nucleotides align to TRBD1. Germline V gives CDR1 MNHNS, CDR2 SASEGT. This CDR3 is 14 amino acids long. J gave up 4 bases and V 0 bases, and 3 bases lay outside the gene matches. CDR3 nucleotide sequence: TGTGCCAGCAGTGAAGCGCACAGGGGTTACGAGCAGTACTTC. Amino acid sequence: CASSEAHRGYEQYF.

V usage is TRBV30 and J usage is TRBJ2-3; 12 nucleotides agree with TRBD2. The CDR3 length is 13 residues. V lost 3 bases and J lost 9; bases outside the gene matches: 4. Germline V lookup: CDR1 GTSNPN, CDR2 SVGIG (reference sequence). The chain's CDR3 is CAWRTSGGPTQYF. The CDR3 coding sequence is TGTGCCTGGAGGACTAGCGGGGGCCCAACGCAGTATTTT. Drawing the rest from reference TRBV30 and TRBJ2-3, the complete variable domain is SQTIHQWPATLVQPVGSPLSLECTVEGTSNPNLYWYRQAAGRGLQLLFYSVGIGQISSEVPQNLSASRPQDRQFILSSKKLLLSDSGFYLCAWRTSGGPTQYFGPGTRLTVL.